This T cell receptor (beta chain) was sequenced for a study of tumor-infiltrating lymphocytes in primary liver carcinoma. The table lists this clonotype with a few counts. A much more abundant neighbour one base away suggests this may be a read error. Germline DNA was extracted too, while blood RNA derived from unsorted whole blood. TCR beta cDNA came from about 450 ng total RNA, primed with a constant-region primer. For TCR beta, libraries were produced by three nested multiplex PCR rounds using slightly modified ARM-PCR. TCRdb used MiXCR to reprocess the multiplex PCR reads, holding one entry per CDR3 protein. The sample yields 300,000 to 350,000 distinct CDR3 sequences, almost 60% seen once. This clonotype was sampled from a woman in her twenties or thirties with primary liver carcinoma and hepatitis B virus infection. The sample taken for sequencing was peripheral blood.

The CDR3 DNA is TGTACCAGCAGTCCAGGGTACGAGCAGTACTTC. Amino acids: CTSSPGYEQYF. This chain uses TRBV12-3 or TRBV12-4 with TRBJ2-7; a weak D match, TRBD1 (5 bases). The CDR3 has 11 amino acids.